Listed below are T cell receptor beta chains from one sample, sequenced in a study of Graves' ophthalmopathy and Graves' hyperthyroidism. TCRdb re-analysed the multiplex PCR reads in MiXCR, keeping a single row per CDR3 protein. The repertoire holds about 370,000 distinct CDR3 sequences, around 16% seen once, with more than 1.5% in the top ten. The sequencing input was peripheral blood. These receptors were collected from a woman between 18 and 29 years old with Graves' ophthalmopathy. The CDR3 runs from the conserved cysteine through the conserved F or W.

v_call	j_call	cdr3_aa
TRBV28	TRBJ2-7	CASSPPVAWGEQYF
TRBV7-2	TRBJ1-1	CASSLQGGVTEAFF
TRBV7-2	TRBJ2-7	CASRQGQTYEQYF
TRBV6-2/TRBV6-3	TRBJ2-2	CASSYSPNSGSDTGELFF
TRBV6-2/TRBV6-3	TRBJ1-5	CASSYGGAEVSPQHF
TRBV19	TRBJ2-7	CASSIGGLARGNYEQYF
TRBV7-2	TRBJ2-7	CASSLAVRSTEQYF
TRBV6-1	TRBJ2-5	CASSERSVQETQYF
TRBV30	TRBJ1-2	CAGRYLYGYTF
TRBV28	TRBJ1-5	CASSLYGQPQHF
TRBV2	TRBJ2-2	CASSLDIVTGELFF
TRBV12-3/TRBV12-4	TRBJ2-7	CASRSGIYEQYF
TRBV28	TRBJ1-1	CASSPHGLMNTEAFF
TRBV7-8	TRBJ2-5	CASSLVGGAGETQYF